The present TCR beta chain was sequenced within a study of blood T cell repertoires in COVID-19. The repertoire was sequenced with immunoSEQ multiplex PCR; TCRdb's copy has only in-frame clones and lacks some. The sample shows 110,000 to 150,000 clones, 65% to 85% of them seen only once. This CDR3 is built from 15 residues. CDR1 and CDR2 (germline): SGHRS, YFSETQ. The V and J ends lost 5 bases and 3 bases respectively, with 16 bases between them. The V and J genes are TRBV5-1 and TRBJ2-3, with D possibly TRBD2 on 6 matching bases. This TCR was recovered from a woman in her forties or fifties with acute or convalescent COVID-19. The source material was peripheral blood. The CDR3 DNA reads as TGCGCCAGCAGTCTGGACTCCGCGGGGACAGATACGCAGTATTTT. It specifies CASSLDSAGTDTQYF.